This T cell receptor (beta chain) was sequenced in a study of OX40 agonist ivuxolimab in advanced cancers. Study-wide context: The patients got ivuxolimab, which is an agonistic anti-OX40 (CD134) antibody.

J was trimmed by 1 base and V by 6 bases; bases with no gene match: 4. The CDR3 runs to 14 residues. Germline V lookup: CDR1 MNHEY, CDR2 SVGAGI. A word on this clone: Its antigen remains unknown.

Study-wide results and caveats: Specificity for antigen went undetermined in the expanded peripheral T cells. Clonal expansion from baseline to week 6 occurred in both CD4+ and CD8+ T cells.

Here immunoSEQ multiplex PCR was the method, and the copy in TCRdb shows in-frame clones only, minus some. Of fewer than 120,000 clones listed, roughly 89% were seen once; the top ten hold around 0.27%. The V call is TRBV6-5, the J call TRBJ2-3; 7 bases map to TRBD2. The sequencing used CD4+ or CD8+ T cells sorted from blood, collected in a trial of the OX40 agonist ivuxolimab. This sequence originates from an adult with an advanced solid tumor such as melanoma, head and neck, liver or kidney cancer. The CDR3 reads CASSLTSGTDTQYF. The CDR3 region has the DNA TGTGCCAGCAGCCTAACTAGCGGCACAGATACGCAGTATTTT.